This T cell receptor beta chain was sequenced for a study of cytomegalovirus exposure and HLA in healthy donors. This clone was counted between two and nine times. There are 14 residues in the CDR3. The trim removed 5 bases at V and 5 bases at J, leaving 9 bases unmatched. CDR1 is SGDLS and CDR2 is YYNGEE in the germline V gene. A multiplex PCR was run with 60 Vbeta primers and 13 Jbeta primers. Profiling relied on immunoSEQ multiplex PCR, and the TCRdb table lists in-frame clones only, not all of them. Of approximately 110,000 clones in the sample, roughly 80% were seen once. This TCR was sampled from a woman aged 40 to 55 in good health and CMV-seronegative. The sequencing input was PBMCs. This chain joins TRBV9 and TRBJ1-2; 7 bases agree with TRBD1. CDR3 protein: CASSDTGASYGYTF. The CDR3 nucleotides read TGTGCCAGCAGTGACACAGGGGCCTCTTATGGCTACACCTTC.